What follows are 20 T cell receptor beta chains derived from one specimen sequenced in a study of T cell responses to AZD1222 COVID-19 vaccine. Clones were read by immunoSEQ multiplex PCR, and TCRdb kept only the in-frame ones, dropping some. Seen here are over 85,000 clones, almost 85% observed once, and the top ten hold about a sixth. The source was peripheral blood, collected on day 0 of AZD1222 vaccination. Every receptor here comes from an adult in good health.

This clone was observed a handful of times. This chain uses TRBV3-1 (or the pseudogene TRBV3-2) with TRBJ1-5; the D gene is possibly TRBD1 (5 bases). Germline loops: CDR1 LGHDT, CDR2 YNNKEL (reference sequence). The CDR3 totals 13 residues. V gave up 0 bases and J gave up 5 bases, with 5 bases separating them. In nucleotides, the CDR3 is TGTGCCAGCAGCCAAGAACAGGATCAGCCCCAGCATTTT. This translates into CASSQEQDQPQHF.

J is TRBJ2-7 and V is TRBV24-1; D is undetermined. The CDR3 has 15 residues. Germline V lookup: CDR1 KGHDR, CDR2 SFDVKD. With 5 bases removed from V and 1 base from J, the gap between germline ends came to 14 bases. Here the CDR3 reads CATSAFCQKSYEQYF. The CDR3, as DNA: TGTGCCACCAGTGCTTTTTGTCAGAAATCCTACGAGCAGTACTTC.

The chain has TRBV7-2 and TRBJ2-5, with D tentatively TRBD1 (5 bases). CDR1 and CDR2 from the germline V gene are SGHTA and FQGNSA. The V and J ends lost 5 bases and 2 bases respectively, with 15 bases between them. The CDR3 runs 15 residues. The CDR3, as DNA: TGTGCCAGCAGCGCATCTTCCGACAGACAAGAGACCCAGTACTTC. Residues: CASSASSDRQETQYF.

The V call is TRBV12-1, the J call TRBJ1-1; TRBD1, the table's D call, lacks a check against the DNA. TRBV12-1 is reported as a pseudogene. CDR3 length: 16 amino acids. CDR3 in amino acids: CASSREVTGRNTEAFF. DNA for the CDR3: TGTGCCAGCAGCCGAGAAGTGACAGGGAGAAACACTGAAGCTTTCTTT.

This clone was observed a handful of times. CDR3 DNA sequence: TGTGCCAGCAGCCCCCCGTGGGCGGGAGGCCCAAATGAGCAGTTCTTC. This sequence encodes CASSPPWAGGPNEQFF. This chain connects TRBV7-9 to TRBJ2-1, with TRBD2 matching 8 bases. The V gene end was trimmed by 5 bases and the J gene end by 7 bases; junction bases not matched to a gene: 13. The CDR3 contains 16 residues. The V gene's germline CDR1 is SEHNR and CDR2 FQNEAQ (reference sequence). Combining the CDR3 with reference TRBV7-9 and TRBJ2-1 gives the whole variable domain DTGVSQNPRHKITKRGQNVTFRCDPISEHNRLYWYRQTLGQGPEFLTYFQNEAQLEKSRLLSDRFSAERPKGSFSTLEIQRTEQGDSAMYLCASSPPWAGGPNEQFFGPGTRLTVL.

The CDR3 DNA reads TGTGCCAGCAGTTACCCCGGTTCAGGGACGCAGTATTTT. Translating gives CASSYPGSGTQYF. V gene TRBV6-2 or TRBV6-3 combines with J gene TRBJ2-3, with D tentatively TRBD1 (5 bases). CDR3 length: 13 amino acids. Germline V gene sequence: CDR1 MNHEY, CDR2 SVGEGT. V shed 2 bases and J shed 9 bases, with 12 bases lying between them.

The genes are TRBV7-2 and TRBJ1-2; no definite D call. V was shortened by 4 bases and J by 11 bases, with 20 bases between the two germline ends. Germline values: CDR1 SGHTA, CDR2 FQGNSA. The CDR3 contains 14 residues. In DNA, the CDR3 is TGTGCCAGCAGCTCCCCCGAGCGGACCATCGGTTACACCTTC. Translated: CASSSPERTIGYTF.

The gene calls are TRBV11-3 and TRBJ2-7, with 8 nucleotides matching TRBD2. Germline trimming cut 5 bases from V and 7 bases from J; bases unmatched to any gene: 7. CDR3 size: 13 residues. Germline loops: CDR1 SGHNT, CDR2 YENEEA. CDR3 sequence: CASSPPRGGEQYF. The CDR3 region has the DNA TGTGCCAGCAGCCCCCCCCGGGGGGGGGAGCAGTACTTC.

The rearrangement uses TRBV6-2 or TRBV6-3 and TRBJ1-5, with a tentative D call TRBD1 (6 bases). The CDR3 consists of 16 residues. V was pared by 2 bases and J by 5 bases, with 16 bases between. Germline CDR1 reads MNHEY; CDR2 reads SVGEGT. The CDR3 spells CASSYGVTGSYQPQHF. CDR3 DNA: TGTGCCAGCAGTTACGGGGTCACAGGGAGCTATCAGCCCCAGCATTTT.

CDR3: CASSQRLAGGFGETQYF. CDR3 coding DNA: TGCGCCAGCAGCCAAAGACTAGCGGGAGGGTTTGGGGAGACCCAGTACTTC. The chain recombines TRBV4-3 with TRBJ2-5; 14 positions match TRBD2. This CDR3 is 17 amino acids long. CDR1 LGHNA and CDR2 YSLEER come from the germline V gene. Trimming at V came to 2 bases and at J to 5 bases, leaving 7 bases not matched to a gene.

This chain uses TRBV5-4 with TRBJ1-4, with D tentatively TRBD1 (6 bases). The ends were cut back, 0 bases at V and 1 base at J, with 7 bases in the middle. Germline CDR1 SGHNT, CDR2 YYREEE (reference sequence). The length of the CDR3 is 15 residues. CDR3 amino acids: CASSLGGGTNEKLFF. Written as DNA, the CDR3 is TGTGCCAGCAGCTTGGGAGGGGGAACTAATGAAAAACTGTTTTTT.

This chain connects TRBV6-2 or TRBV6-3 to TRBJ1-6; no clear D gene. V shed 4 bases and J shed 13 bases, with 8 bases lying between them. The CDR3 contains 11 residues. CDR1 MNHEY and CDR2 SVGEGT come from the germline V gene. The CDR3 protein is CASSSGMPLHF. DNA of the CDR3: TGTGCCAGCAGTTCCGGAATGCCCCTCCACTTT.

The V and J genes are TRBV5-4 and TRBJ1-1; no clear D gene. V lost 0 bases to trimming and J lost 8 bases, with 11 bases between them. Germline CDR1 is SGHNT and CDR2 is YYREEE (reference sequence). The CDR3 covers 13 residues. CDR3 sequence (DNA): TGTGCCAGCAGCTTGGACTCGGTTGGCGAAGCTTTCTTT. It specifies CASSLDSVGEAFF.

This sequence joins TRBV11-3 and TRBJ2-1; 14 bases line up with TRBD2. Germline CDR1 is SGHNT and CDR2 is YENEEA. V was clipped by 1 base and J by 3 bases; unmatched bases: 8. The CDR3 consists of 19 residues. The chain's CDR3 is CASSLGPGTSGSNYNEQFF. CDR3 sequence (DNA): TGTGCCAGCAGCTTAGGTCCCGGGACTAGCGGGAGCAACTACAATGAGCAGTTCTTC.

The gene calls are TRBV14 and TRBJ1-1, with D unresolved. The V end lost 1 base, the J end lost 5 bases, and 5 bases lay between the germline ends. The CDR3 spans 12 residues. Germline V CDR1 and CDR2: SGHDN, FVKESK. For the CDR3, the DNA is TGTGCCAGCAGCCAAGCGGATACTGAAGCTTTCTTT. Its protein product is CASSQADTEAFF.

The chain recombines TRBV24-1 with TRBJ2-2; tentatively, D is TRBD2 (6 bases). The CDR3 has 13 residues. Germline values: CDR1 KGHDR, CDR2 SFDVKD. The V gene lost 4 bases and the J gene lost 5 bases, with 7 bases spanning the gap. The DNA for the CDR3 is TGTGCCACCAGTGAGGCGGGGACCGGGGAGCTGTTTTTT. Protein sequence: CATSEAGTGELFF.

The chain uses TRBV10-3 and TRBJ2-5, with 13 nucleotides matching TRBD2. From germline, CDR1 is ENHRY and CDR2 SYGVKD. The CDR3 length is 16 residues. The V segment lost 4 bases and the J segment 1 base; nucleotides outside the gene matches: 3. CDR3 sequence: CAISGTSGRGQETQYF. CDR3 nucleotides: TGTGCCATCAGTGGGACTAGCGGGAGAGGCCAAGAGACCCAGTACTTC.

The chain recombines TRBV13 with TRBJ2-7; tentatively, D is TRBD2 (6 bases). The CDR3 is made up of 13 amino acids. The V gene lost 2 bases and the J gene lost 6 bases, with 11 bases spanning the gap. CDR1 and CDR2 (germline): PRHDT, FYEKMQ (reference sequence). CDR3 loop: CASSLRRGTEQYV. The DNA of the CDR3 is TGTGCCAGCAGCTTACGGCGGGGAACCGAGCAGTACGTC.

The gene calls are TRBV6-5 and TRBJ2-1; 9 nucleotides align to TRBD2. This CDR3 has 15 amino acids. V lost 7 bases and J lost 4; bases outside the gene matches: 8. Germline V gene sequence: CDR1 MNHEY, CDR2 SVGAGI. In DNA, the CDR3 is TGTGCCAGCACCATGACTAGCGGACTGTACAATGAGCAGTTCTTC. Protein sequence: CASTMTSGLYNEQFF.

The chain couples TRBV11-2 to TRBJ2-7, with TRBD2 as a possible D gene (5 bases). This CDR3 region has 18 residues. V lost 1 base, J lost 5 bases, and 24 bases lay in between. Germline assignment: CDR1 SGHAT and CDR2 FQNNGV. In DNA form, the CDR3 reads TGTGCCAGCAGCTTAGTTACCGGACGGGGAACCCTCGGGGACGAGCAGTACTTC. Its translation is CASSLVTGRGTLGDEQYF.